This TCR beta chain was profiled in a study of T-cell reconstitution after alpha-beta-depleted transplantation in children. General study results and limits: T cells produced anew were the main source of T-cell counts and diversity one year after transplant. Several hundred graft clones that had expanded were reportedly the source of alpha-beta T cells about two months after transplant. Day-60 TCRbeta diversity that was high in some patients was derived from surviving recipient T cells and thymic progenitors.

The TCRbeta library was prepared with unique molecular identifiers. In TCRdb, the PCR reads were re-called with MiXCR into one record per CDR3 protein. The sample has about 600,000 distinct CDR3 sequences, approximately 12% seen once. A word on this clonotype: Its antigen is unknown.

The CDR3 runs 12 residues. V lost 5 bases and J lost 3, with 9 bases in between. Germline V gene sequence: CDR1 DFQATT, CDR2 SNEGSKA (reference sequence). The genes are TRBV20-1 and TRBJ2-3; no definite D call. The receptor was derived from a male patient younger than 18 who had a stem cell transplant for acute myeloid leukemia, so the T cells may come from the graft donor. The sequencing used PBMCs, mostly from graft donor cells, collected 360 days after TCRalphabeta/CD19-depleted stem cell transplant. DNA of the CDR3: TGCAGTGCTTTGGCACGAACAGATACGCAGTATTTT. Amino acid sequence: CSALARTDTQYF.